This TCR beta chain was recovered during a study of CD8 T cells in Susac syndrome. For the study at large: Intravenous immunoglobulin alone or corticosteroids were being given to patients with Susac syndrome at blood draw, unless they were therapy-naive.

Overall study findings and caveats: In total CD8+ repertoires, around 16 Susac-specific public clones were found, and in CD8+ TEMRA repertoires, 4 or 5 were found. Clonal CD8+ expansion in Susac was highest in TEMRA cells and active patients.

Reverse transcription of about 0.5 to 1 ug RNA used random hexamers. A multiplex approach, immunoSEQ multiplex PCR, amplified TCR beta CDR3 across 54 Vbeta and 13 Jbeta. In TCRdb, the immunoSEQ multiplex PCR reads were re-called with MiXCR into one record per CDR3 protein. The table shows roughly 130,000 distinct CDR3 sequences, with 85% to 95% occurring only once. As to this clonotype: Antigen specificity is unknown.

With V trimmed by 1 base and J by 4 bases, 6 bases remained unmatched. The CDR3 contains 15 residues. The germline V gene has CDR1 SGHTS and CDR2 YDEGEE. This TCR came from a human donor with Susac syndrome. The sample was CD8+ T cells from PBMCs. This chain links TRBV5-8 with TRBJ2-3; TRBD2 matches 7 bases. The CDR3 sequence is CASSLSSGASDTQYF. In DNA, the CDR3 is TGTGCCAGCAGCTTGAGCAGCGGGGCCTCAGATACGCAGTATTTT.